A selection of T cell receptor beta chains follows, all from one sample in a study of blood T cell repertoires in COVID-19. Generated by immunoSEQ multiplex PCR, the TCRdb table keeps only in-frame clones and is missing some. The sample contains over 110,000 clones, around 88% of which appear only once. Sequencing used peripheral blood. These receptors originate from a human donor in a cohort sampled during active COVID-19. Each CDR3 is given with its conserved first and last residue. Fields, in order: D gene, V gene, clone size, J gene, CDR3 protein, CDR3 DNA. A D gene is named only where the DNA matches it firmly. For some rows the clone size is stated as once, few or many, or as a class when expanded; others skip it.

d_gene: TRBD1; v_gene: TRBV7-3; abundance: .; j_gene: TRBJ2-1; CDR3aa: CASSSGQGGYNEQFF; CDR3nt: TGTGCCAGCAGCTCCGGACAGGGGGGATACAATGAGCAGTTCTTC
d_gene: .; v_gene: TRBV6-6; abundance: .; j_gene: TRBJ2-7; CDR3aa: CASSRYFDEQYF; CDR3nt: TGTGCCAGCAGTCGTTATTTCGACGAGCAGTACTTC
d_gene: TRBD1; v_gene: TRBV2; abundance: .; j_gene: TRBJ1-1; CDR3aa: CASSDPGQGSTEAFF; CDR3nt: TGTGCCAGCAGTGACCCTGGACAGGGGAGCACTGAAGCTTTCTTT
d_gene: TRBD1; v_gene: TRBV6-4; abundance: .; j_gene: TRBJ1-1; CDR3aa: CASSETGEDTEAFF; CDR3nt: TGTGCCAGCAGTGAAACAGGGGAGGACACTGAAGCTTTCTTT
d_gene: .; v_gene: TRBV15; abundance: .; j_gene: TRBJ1-5; CDR3aa: CATRAIVEGFRQPQHF; CDR3nt: TGTGCCACCAGAGCCATTGTGGAGGGGTTTCGTCAGCCCCAGCATTTT
d_gene: .; v_gene: TRBV6-5; abundance: .; j_gene: TRBJ2-3; CDR3aa: CASSYGQGTDTQYF; CDR3nt: TGTGCCAGCAGTTACGGCCAGGGCACAGATACGCAGTATTTT
d_gene: .; v_gene: TRBV3-1/TRBV3-2; abundance: .; j_gene: TRBJ2-5; CDR3aa: CASSQLAGGAYQETQYF; CDR3nt: TGTGCCAGCAGCCAACTTGCTGGCGGGGCCTACCAAGAGACCCAGTACTTC
d_gene: TRBD1; v_gene: TRBV6-5; abundance: .; j_gene: TRBJ2-1; CDR3aa: CASRIGTGVFDEQFF; CDR3nt: TGTGCCAGCAGGATCGGGACAGGGGTTTTCGATGAGCAGTTCTTC
d_gene: .; v_gene: TRBV19; abundance: .; j_gene: TRBJ1-4; CDR3aa: CASTQGPNEKLFF; CDR3nt: TGTGCCAGCACACAGGGCCCTAATGAAAAACTGTTTTTT
d_gene: TRBD2; v_gene: TRBV10-3; abundance: .; j_gene: TRBJ2-7; CDR3aa: CAITSGGYEQYF; CDR3nt: TGTGCCATCACTAGCGGGGGATACGAGCAGTACTTC
d_gene: .; v_gene: TRBV6-4; abundance: .; j_gene: TRBJ2-1; CDR3aa: CASSDVAASYNEQFF; CDR3nt: TGTGCCAGCAGTGACGTAGCGGCGAGCTACAATGAGCAGTTCTTC
d_gene: .; v_gene: TRBV7-2; abundance: .; j_gene: TRBJ1-2; CDR3aa: CASSSDRPSNYGYTF; CDR3nt: TGTGCCAGCAGCTCTGACAGGCCTTCTAACTATGGCTACACCTTC
d_gene: .; v_gene: TRBV12-3/TRBV12-4; abundance: .; j_gene: TRBJ2-7; CDR3aa: CASSPGQYEQYF; CDR3nt: TGTGCCAGCAGTCCCGGACAGTACGAGCAGTACTTC
d_gene: .; v_gene: TRBV21-1; abundance: .; j_gene: TRBJ2-7; CDR3aa: CASSNTGYEQYF; CDR3nt: TGTGCCAGCAGCAATACCGGGTACGAGCAGTACTTC
d_gene: TRBD1; v_gene: TRBV24-1; abundance: once; j_gene: TRBJ2-5; CDR3aa: CATSRTGEETQYF; CDR3nt: TGTGCCACCAGTCGGACAGGGGAAGAGACCCAGTACTTC
d_gene: TRBD1; v_gene: TRBV5-4; abundance: .; j_gene: TRBJ1-1; CDR3aa: CASSLGLQGAAEAFF; CDR3nt: TGTGCCAGCAGCTTGGGCTTACAGGGGGCGGCCGAAGCTTTCTTT
d_gene: .; v_gene: TRBV2; abundance: .; j_gene: TRBJ2-4; CDR3aa: CASSAKGVANIQYF; CDR3nt: TGTGCCAGCAGTGCCAAGGGGGTGGCAAACATTCAGTACTTC
d_gene: .; v_gene: TRBV15; abundance: .; j_gene: TRBJ2-5; CDR3aa: CATSREPDETQETQYF; CDR3nt: TGTGCCACCAGCAGAGAACCCGACGAGACTCAAGAGACCCAGTACTTC
d_gene: TRBD2; v_gene: TRBV9; abundance: once; j_gene: TRBJ2-3; CDR3aa: CASSVSGGWIDTQYF; CDR3nt: TGTGCCAGCAGCGTGTCGGGGGGGTGGATCGATACGCAGTATTTT
d_gene: .; v_gene: TRBV15; abundance: .; j_gene: TRBJ2-7; CDR3aa: CATYTGVGEQYF; CDR3nt: TGTGCCACCTATACGGGGGTTGGCGAGCAGTACTTC
d_gene: .; v_gene: TRBV5-4; abundance: .; j_gene: TRBJ1-6; CDR3aa: CASSLAETGNSPLHF; CDR3nt: TGTGCCAGCAGCTTGGCCGAGACAGGCAATTCACCCCTCCACTTT
d_gene: TRBD1; v_gene: TRBV14; abundance: .; j_gene: TRBJ1-1; CDR3aa: CASSLTGQGADTEAFF; CDR3nt: TGTGCCAGCAGCCTTACCGGACAGGGGGCGGACACTGAAGCTTTCTTT
d_gene: .; v_gene: TRBV19; abundance: .; j_gene: TRBJ1-3; CDR3aa: CASSIRGAQTSGNTIYF; CDR3nt: TGTGCCAGTAGTATTCGCGGGGCCCAAACCTCTGGAAACACCATATATTTT
d_gene: TRBD2; v_gene: TRBV3-1/TRBV3-2; abundance: .; j_gene: TRBJ2-5; CDR3aa: CASSQESSGVAETQYF; CDR3nt: TGTGCCAGCAGCCAAGAGTCTAGCGGGGTAGCAGAGACCCAGTACTTC
d_gene: TRBD1; v_gene: TRBV5-6; abundance: .; j_gene: TRBJ2-5; CDR3aa: CASRIYRDRGKETQYF; CDR3nt: TGTGCCAGCAGGATTTACCGGGACAGGGGGAAAGAGACCCAGTACTTC
d_gene: .; v_gene: TRBV30; abundance: .; j_gene: TRBJ1-4; CDR3aa: CAWSEGQLEKLFF; CDR3nt: TGTGCCTGGAGTGAGGGGCAGCTTGAAAAACTGTTTTTT
d_gene: .; v_gene: TRBV6-5; abundance: once; j_gene: TRBJ1-2; CDR3aa: CASSPLGAIYGYTF; CDR3nt: TGTGCCAGCAGTCCCCTGGGAGCCATTTATGGCTACACCTTC
d_gene: TRBD1; v_gene: TRBV18; abundance: .; j_gene: TRBJ1-5; CDR3aa: CASSTDRGPYNQPQHF; CDR3nt: TGTGCCAGCTCAACAGACAGGGGGCCCTACAATCAGCCCCAGCATTTT
d_gene: .; v_gene: TRBV19; abundance: .; j_gene: TRBJ2-6; CDR3aa: CASSRQLSGANVLTF; CDR3nt: TGTGCCAGTAGTCGACAGCTCTCTGGGGCCAACGTCCTGACTTTC
d_gene: TRBD1; v_gene: TRBV6-2/TRBV6-3; abundance: .; j_gene: TRBJ1-5; CDR3aa: CASSPQGVSQHF; CDR3nt: TGTGCCAGCAGCCCCCAGGGGGTGTCCCAGCATTTT
d_gene: .; v_gene: TRBV9; abundance: .; j_gene: TRBJ2-1; CDR3aa: CASSLARGEQFF; CDR3nt: TGTGCCAGCAGCTTAGCCAGGGGTGAGCAGTTCTTC
d_gene: TRBD1; v_gene: TRBV9; abundance: .; j_gene: TRBJ2-7; CDR3aa: CASSPPPGQGSFGYEQYF; CDR3nt: TGTGCCAGCAGCCCCCCCCCGGGACAGGGGAGTTTTGGTTACGAGCAGTACTTC
d_gene: TRBD1; v_gene: TRBV6-5; abundance: .; j_gene: TRBJ1-3; CDR3aa: CASRRLTGVGNTIYF; CDR3nt: TGTGCCAGCAGGCGACTCACAGGGGTTGGAAACACCATATATTTT
d_gene: TRBD2; v_gene: TRBV13; abundance: .; j_gene: TRBJ2-2; CDR3aa: CASRPQTGTTNTGELFF; CDR3nt: TGTGCCAGCAGACCGCAAACCGGGACTACTAACACCGGGGAGCTGTTTTTT
d_gene: TRBD2; v_gene: TRBV15; abundance: .; j_gene: TRBJ2-3; CDR3aa: CATSRDLAGGTDTQYF; CDR3nt: TGTGCCACCAGCAGAGATCTAGCGGGGGGCACAGATACGCAGTATTTT
d_gene: TRBD1; v_gene: TRBV2; abundance: once; j_gene: TRBJ1-1; CDR3aa: CASRGTGLSNTEAFF; CDR3nt: TGTGCCAGCAGGGGGACAGGGCTTTCGAACACTGAAGCTTTCTTT
d_gene: .; v_gene: TRBV4-1; abundance: .; j_gene: TRBJ1-2; CDR3aa: CASSPVGGASNYGYTF; CDR3nt: TGCGCCAGCAGCCCCGTGGGGGGGGCGTCTAACTATGGCTACACCTTC